These 4 T cell receptor beta chains were all obtained from the same sample, sequenced in a study of T-cell memory formation after mild COVID-19. TCRdb redid the calling of the 5' RACE reads with MiXCR, one entry per CDR3 protein. The sample records approximately 500,000 distinct CDR3 sequences, around 27% being singletons. Sample: PBMCs or a T cell subset sorted from them (not recorded which). These receptors were obtained from an adult woman who had mild COVID-19 (a few samples of this study predate the infection). Cell type and time point are not known.

This chain uses TRBV14 with TRBJ2-7; D uncertain. CDR1 SGHDN and CDR2 FVKESK come from the germline V gene. CDR3 size: 14 residues. Deletions cut 1 base from V and 3 bases from J, with 10 bases between. CDR3 sequence reads: CASSQAGLGYEQYF. CDR3 bases: TGTGCCAGCAGCCAAGCCGGCCTGGGCTACGAGCAGTACTTC.

V is TRBV20-1 and J is TRBJ2-1; TRBD2 matches 11 bases. J was trimmed by 3 bases and V by 0 bases; bases with no gene match: 13. The germline V gene encodes CDR1 DFQATT and CDR2 SNEGSKA (reference sequence). This CDR3 contains 19 residues. The CDR3: CSARDLASGRSTGYNEQFF. In DNA form, the CDR3 reads TGCAGTGCTAGAGATTTAGCTAGCGGGAGGTCCACCGGCTACAATGAGCAGTTCTTC.

The chain combines TRBV13 with TRBJ2-5; D may be TRBD2 (6 bases). Germline V lookup: CDR1 PRHDT, CDR2 FYEKMQ (reference sequence). The length of the CDR3 is 14 residues. V was pared by 4 bases and J by 2 bases, with 11 bases between. The CDR3 reads CASSSGLRQETQYF. The CDR3, as DNA: TGTGCCAGCAGCTCGGGACTGAGACAAGAGACCCAGTACTTC.

The table lists this clonotype with a few counts. The rearrangement joins TRBV5-6 to TRBJ2-7; D is undetermined. Deletions cut 1 base from V and 0 bases from J, with 8 bases between. Germline CDR1 SGHDT, CDR2 YYEEEE. This CDR3 is built from 14 residues. The CDR3 bases are TGTGCCAGCAGCTTGAACTACCTCTCCTACGAGCAGTACTTC. It translates to CASSLNYLSYEQYF.